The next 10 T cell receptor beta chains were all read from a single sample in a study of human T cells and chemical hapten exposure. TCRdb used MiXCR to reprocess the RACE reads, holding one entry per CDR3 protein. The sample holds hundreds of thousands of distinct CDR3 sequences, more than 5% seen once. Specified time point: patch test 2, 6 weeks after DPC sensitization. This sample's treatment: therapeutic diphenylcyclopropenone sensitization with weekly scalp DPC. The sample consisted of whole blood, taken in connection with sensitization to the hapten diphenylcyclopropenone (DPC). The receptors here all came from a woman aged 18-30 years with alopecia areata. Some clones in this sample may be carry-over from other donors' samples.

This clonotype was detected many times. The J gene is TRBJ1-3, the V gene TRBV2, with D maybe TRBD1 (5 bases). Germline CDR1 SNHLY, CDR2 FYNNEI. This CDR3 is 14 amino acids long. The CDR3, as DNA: TGTGGAGGGACCCAACGGCGCTCTGGAAACACCATATATTTT. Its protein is CGGTQRRSGNTIYF.

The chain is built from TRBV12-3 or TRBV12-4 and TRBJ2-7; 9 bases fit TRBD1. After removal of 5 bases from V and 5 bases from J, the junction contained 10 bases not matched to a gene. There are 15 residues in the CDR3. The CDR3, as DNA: TGTGCCAGCAGTCCGGGACAGGGTTTTTTGAACGAGCAGTACTTC. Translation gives CASSPGQGFLNEQYF.

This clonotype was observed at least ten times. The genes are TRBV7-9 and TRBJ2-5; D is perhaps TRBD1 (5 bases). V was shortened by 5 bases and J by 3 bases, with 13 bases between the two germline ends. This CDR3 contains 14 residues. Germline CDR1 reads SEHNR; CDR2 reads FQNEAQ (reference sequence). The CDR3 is CASSDMVREETQYF. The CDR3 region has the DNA TGTGCCAGCAGCGACATGGTCAGGGAAGAGACCCAGTACTTC.

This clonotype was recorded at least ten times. The CDR3 reads CASSSSRDNQETQYF. The CDR3 nucleotides read TGCGCCAGCAGCTCCTCCCGGGACAACCAAGAGACCCAGTACTTC. V is TRBV5-1 and J is TRBJ2-5, with D tentatively TRBD1 (6 bases). This CDR3 spans 15 amino acids. Trimming shortened V by 3 bases and J by 0 bases, and 12 bases separated the two germline ends. CDR1 and CDR2 from the germline V gene are SGHRS and YFSETQ.

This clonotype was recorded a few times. CDR3 in amino acids: CASRPTGNTEAFF. CDR3 DNA: TGTGCCAGCAGGCCAACAGGGAACACTGAAGCTTTCTTT. The V gene is TRBV28, the J gene TRBJ1-1; weak D call: TRBD1 (5 bases). The CDR3 sequence is 13 residues long. V lost 6 bases to trimming and J lost 1 base, with 9 bases between them. Germline V gene lookup returns CDR1 MDHEN and CDR2 SYDVKM.

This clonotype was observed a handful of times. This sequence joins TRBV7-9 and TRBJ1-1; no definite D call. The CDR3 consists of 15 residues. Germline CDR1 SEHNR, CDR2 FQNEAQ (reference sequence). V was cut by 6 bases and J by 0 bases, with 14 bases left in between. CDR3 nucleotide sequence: TGTGCCAGCAGGTCCCTTGATGGGATGAACACTGAAGCTTTCTTT. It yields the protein CASRSLDGMNTEAFF.

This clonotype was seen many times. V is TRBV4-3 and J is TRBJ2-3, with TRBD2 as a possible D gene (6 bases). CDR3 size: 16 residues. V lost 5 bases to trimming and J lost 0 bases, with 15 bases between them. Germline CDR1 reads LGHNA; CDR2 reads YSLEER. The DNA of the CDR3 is TGCGCCAGCAGCACTCACCGGGAGCCAAGCACAGATACGCAGTATTTT. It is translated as CASSTHREPSTDTQYF.

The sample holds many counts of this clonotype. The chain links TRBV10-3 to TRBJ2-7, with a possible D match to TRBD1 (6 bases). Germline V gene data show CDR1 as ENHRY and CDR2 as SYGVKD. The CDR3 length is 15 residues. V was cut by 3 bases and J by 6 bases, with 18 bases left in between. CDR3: CAISDRGAPTGEQYF. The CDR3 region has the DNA TGTGCCATCAGTGACAGGGGAGCCCCTACGGGCGAGCAGTACTTC.

CDR3 DNA: TGTGCCATCAGCCCCCTGGGGGACAGGGGGGATGAGACCCAGTACTTC. Amino acids: CAISPLGDRGDETQYF. V usage is TRBV10-3 and J usage is TRBJ2-5, with 11 bases that match TRBD1. The J segment lost 5 bases and the V segment lost 6 bases, leaving 11 bases of the junction unmatched. Per germline, CDR1 ENHRY and CDR2 SYGVKD. The CDR3 has 16 residues.

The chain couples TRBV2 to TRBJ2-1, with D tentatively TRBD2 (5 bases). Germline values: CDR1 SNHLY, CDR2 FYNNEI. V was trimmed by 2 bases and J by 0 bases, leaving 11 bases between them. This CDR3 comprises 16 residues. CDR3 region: CASSERPGSSYNEQFF. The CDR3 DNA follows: TGTGCCAGCAGTGAAAGACCGGGAAGCTCCTACAATGAGCAGTTCTTC.